In its sample, the clone carrying this T cell receptor beta chain was seen a few times. The target antigen is unknown. Germline lookup yields CDR1 MNHEY and CDR2 SVGEGT. The CDR3 is 16 residues long. V dropped 2 bases and J dropped 3; count of bases not matched to a gene: 6. ViraFEST used viral peptide pools to expand antigen-specific CD4+ T cells before sequencing. Cells that had been cultured for 9 to 10 days were the source of isolated CD4+ T cells. No vaccinee had earlier SARS-CoV-2 infection, and nucleocapsid antibodies were negative. On days 3 and 7, fresh IL-2 medium replaced half the medium. The data originate from a study of vaccination effects on CD4 cells after COVID-19. Findings of the study overall: Only a few convalescent patients and no early post-infection timepoints featured in the study.

Assay: immunoSEQ multiplex PCR; the TCRdb copy retains only in-frame clones and omits some. Here the sample spans approximately 82,000 clones, roughly 80% being singletons. The sequencing here drew on CD4+ T cells from PBMCs cultured with HCoV-229E spike peptides, taken before COVID-19 vaccination. This TCR derives from a human donor who received a COVID-19 vaccine. The chain employs TRBV6-2 or TRBV6-3 and TRBJ1-4; 7 nucleotides line up with TRBD1. The CDR3 bases are TGTGCCAGCAGTTACGAACCGGGACAGCCTAATGAAAAACTGTTTTTT. Residues: CASSYEPGQPNEKLFF.